Each of the 18 T cell receptor beta chains below was sequenced from the same sample in a study of human thymus T cells. From resections taken during corrective heart surgery, the thymus tissue was obtained. Only in-frame clones appear in the TCRdb table, and some are missing; sequencing was by immunoSEQ multiplex PCR. The sample consists of 60,000 to 75,000 clones, roughly 94% of them appearing once. Sequenced sample: thymus tissue. All receptors come from a girl under two years old with a congenital heart defect but otherwise immunologically healthy.

The chain links TRBV28 to TRBJ2-7; tentatively, D is TRBD2 (5 bases). The ends were cut back, 3 bases at V and 2 bases at J, with 17 bases in the middle. The germline gives CDR1 MDHEN, CDR2 SYDVKM. This CDR3 spans 16 amino acids. CDR3 nucleotides: TGTGCCAGCAGTTTGAACTCGACGGAGGAGGCCTACGAGCAGTACTTC. This translates into CASSLNSTEEAYEQYF.

The J gene is TRBJ2-7, the V gene TRBV20-1, with D unclear. The CDR3 is 10 residues long. Trimming cost V 5 bases and J 2 bases, with 4 bases left between them. The V gene's germline CDR1 is DFQATT and CDR2 SNEGSKA (reference sequence). In DNA form, the CDR3 reads TGCAGTGCTGGCCCCTACGAGCAGTACTTC. This sequence encodes CSAGPYEQYF.

This clone showed up just once. V usage is TRBV27 and J usage is TRBJ1-6; no reliable D call. Germline values: CDR1 MNHEY, CDR2 SMNVEV (reference sequence). Trimming cost V 3 bases and J 0 bases, with 6 bases left between them. The length of the CDR3 is 15 residues. The CDR3 spells CASSLGYSYNSPLHF. The CDR3 coding sequence is TGTGCCAGCAGTTTGGGTTACTCCTATAATTCACCCCTCCACTTT.

This sequence joins TRBV16 and TRBJ2-7, with 7 bases fitting TRBD1. The V and J ends lost 2 bases and 2 bases, in that order; junction bases with no gene match: 18. The CDR3 covers 19 residues. The germline V gene has CDR1 KGHSY and CDR2 FQNENV. The chain's CDR3 is CASSQTAQTTWDSTYEQYF. The CDR3, as DNA: TGTGCCAGCAGCCAAACGGCACAAACGACCTGGGACAGTACCTACGAGCAGTACTTC.

CDR3 coding DNA: TGTGCCACCAGCAGGCACGGACAGCCCCAGCATTTT. Translating it yields CATSRHGQPQHF. The genes are TRBV15 and TRBJ1-5; D unclear. The CDR3 is 12 residues long. Trimming took 3 bases from V and 7 from J, leaving 7 bases between them. CDR1 and CDR2 (germline): LNHNV, YYDKDF (reference sequence).

This clone came up once. J is TRBJ2-3 and V is TRBV7-2; 10 bases match TRBD2. CDR1 and CDR2 (germline): SGHTA, FQGNSA. Losses at the gene ends were 5 bases for V and 0 bases for J; bases not matched to a gene: 2. CDR3 length: 15 amino acids. CDR3 coding DNA: TGTGCCAGCAGCCAAGCGGGAGGGAGCACAGATACGCAGTATTTT. The encoded protein is CASSQAGGSTDTQYF.

This clone was counted only a few times. V gene TRBV19 combines with J gene TRBJ1-1; 7 positions match TRBD1. The germline V gene encodes CDR1 LNHDA and CDR2 SQIVND (reference sequence). V was clipped by 3 bases and J by 5 bases; unmatched bases: 9. The CDR3 spans 15 residues. The CDR3 bases are TGTGCCAGTAGTATGGTCCCTCGCAGGGGGACTGAAGCTTTCTTT. It translates to CASSMVPRRGTEAFF.

Here the CDR3 DNA reads TGTGCCAGCTCACCAGTCCTAGCGGGCCTGGAGCGAAAAGATACGCAGTATTTT. This codes for CASSPVLAGLERKDTQYF. This chain links TRBV18 with TRBJ2-3, with TRBD2 matching 8 bases. The germline CDR1 and CDR2 sequences are KGHSH and LQKENI. Germline trimming cut 2 bases from V and 5 bases from J; bases unmatched to any gene: 15. The CDR3 totals 18 residues.

The gene calls are TRBV13 and TRBJ2-1; D gene unclear. The germline V gene encodes CDR1 PRHDT and CDR2 FYEKMQ (reference sequence). The CDR3 has 16 residues. Trimming cost V 0 bases and J 0 bases, with 9 bases left between them. CDR3 in DNA: TGTGCCAGCAGCTTAGGGGACGGGCGCTCCTACAATGAGCAGTTCTTC. It specifies CASSLGDGRSYNEQFF.

The V call is TRBV27, the J call TRBJ1-4; 7 nucleotides agree with TRBD1. Trimming at V came to 6 bases and at J to 0 bases, leaving 4 bases not matched to a gene. The germline CDR1 and CDR2 sequences are MNHEY and SMNVEV (reference sequence). This CDR3 spans 15 amino acids. The CDR3, as DNA: TGTGCCAGCAGACAGGGGACATCAACTAATGAAAAACTGTTTTTT. The encoded protein is CASRQGTSTNEKLFF. Based on the CDR3 plus reference TRBV27 and TRBJ1-4, the full variable domain is EAQVTQNPRYLITVTGKKLTVTCSQNMNHEYMSWYRQDPGLGLRQIYYSMNVEVTDKGDVPEGYKVSRKEKRNFPLILESPSPNQTSLYFCASRQGTSTNEKLFFGSGTQLSVL.

The chain links TRBV6-1 to TRBJ2-5; possible D gene TRBD2, 6 bases. CDR3 size: 13 residues. Trimming removed 3 bases from V and 4 bases from J, with 9 bases in between. Germline lookup yields CDR1 MNHNS and CDR2 SASEGT. The CDR3 nucleotides read TGTGCCAGCAGTGAGCAGGAGGGAGAGACCCAGTACTTC. Translating gives CASSEQEGETQYF.

This clone has a single count. J is TRBJ1-1 and V is TRBV27; a weak D match, TRBD1 (6 bases). Trimming pared 5 bases from V and 1 base from J, leaving 26 bases between. The germline V gene encodes CDR1 MNHEY and CDR2 SMNVEV (reference sequence). This CDR3 comprises 19 residues. CDR3 sequence: CASSGGWGGPLNRNTEAFF. The CDR3 nucleotides are TGTGCCAGCAGTGGGGGCTGGGGGGGGCCCCTCAACAGGAACACTGAAGCTTTCTTT.

This rearrangement joins TRBV29-1 to TRBJ1-1, with 10 bases identical to TRBD1. V trimming: 1 base; J trimming: 4 bases; junction bases outside the gene matches: 12. In germline, CDR1 is SQVTM, CDR2 ANQGSEA. The CDR3 sequence is 17 residues long. The CDR3: CSVEVLGDRGEGTEAFF. The CDR3, as DNA: TGCAGCGTTGAAGTATTAGGGGACAGGGGTGAGGGCACTGAAGCTTTCTTT.

The chain combines TRBV29-1 with TRBJ1-5, with D maybe TRBD1 (6 bases). The V gene's germline CDR1 is SQVTM and CDR2 ANQGSEA. Between the trimmed V and J ends, which lost 3 bases and 6 bases, there was a span of 12 bases. The CDR3 spans 13 residues. The CDR3 DNA sequence: TGCAGCGTTGAGTTGAGGGGGTTTCAGCCCCAGCATTTT. Residues: CSVELRGFQPQHF.

V is TRBV6-1 and J is TRBJ1-2; possibly TRBD1 for D (6 bases). Trimming took off 4 bases at V and 5 bases at J, with 17 bases between the two ends. Germline V lookup: CDR1 MNHNS, CDR2 SASEGT. The CDR3 is 15 amino acids. The CDR3 DNA sequence: TGTGCCAGCAGTGGGGTACGGGACAAAAGGTATGGCTACACCTTC. Encoded protein: CASSGVRDKRYGYTF.

V usage is TRBV10-3 and J usage is TRBJ2-5; 7 bases match TRBD2. Germline V lookup: CDR1 ENHRY, CDR2 SYGVKD. This CDR3 is built from 17 residues. V shed 4 bases and J 5 bases; nucleotides not matched to a gene: 16. DNA of the CDR3: TGTGCCATCAGTGTGGCTAGCGGCCTTGAAGAAGTGGAGACCCAGTACTTC. Translated: CAISVASGLEEVETQYF.

The rearrangement uses TRBV23-1 and TRBJ2-2, with 7 positions matching TRBD2. TRBV23-1 is flagged as an ORF with uncertain function. CDR3 length: 15 amino acids. After removal of 3 bases from V and 7 bases from J, the junction contained 8 bases not matched to a gene. The CDR3 sequence is CASSHVREEGGELFF. As DNA, the CDR3 is TGCGCCAGCAGTCACGTTCGGGAGGAAGGCGGGGAGCTGTTTTTT.

The genes are TRBV28 and TRBJ2-7; TRBD2 matches 8 bases. The V gene end was trimmed by 6 bases and the J gene end by 2 bases; junction bases not matched to a gene: 9. The CDR3 is 15 residues long. From germline, CDR1 is MDHEN and CDR2 SYDVKM. The CDR3 coding sequence is TGTGCCAGCAGCAAGAAGCGGGAGCGAACCTACGAGCAGTACTTC. Translation gives CASSKKRERTYEQYF.